This is a list of T cell receptor beta chains from one sample in a study of blood T cells in healthy people across ages. TCRdb itself ran the 5' RACE reads through MiXCR, one entry per CDR3 protein. The sample holds about 970,000 distinct CDR3 sequences; roughly half are singletons and the top ten take about 22%. Sequencing used blood. The receptor set was obtained from a woman aged 55-69 years in good health. CDR3s include the opening cysteine and the closing phenylalanine or tryptophan. The D gene is left open where the match is weak. Size tells how often a clone was seen (once, few, many) or the class of an expanded clone, and some rows leave it out.

few	TRBV7-2	TRBJ2-5	16	NA	TGTGCCAGCAGCTTAGCGGGACGAGCGGTCGGGGAGACCCAGTACTTC	CASSLAGRAVGETQYF
NA	TRBV7-6	TRBJ2-7	15	TRBD1	TGTGCCAGCAGCGCCCGACAGGGGACCCTATACGAGCAGTACTTC	CASSARQGTLYEQYF
NA	TRBV7-9	TRBJ1-4	15	NA	TGTGCCAGCAGAGCCGCGGCTCCCACTAATGAAAAACTGTTTTTT	CASRAAAPTNEKLFF
few	TRBV20-1	TRBJ1-2	14	NA	TGCAGTGCTAGTGCCGGGCAGGAATACTATGGCTACACCTTC	CSASAGQEYYGYTF
NA	TRBV5-4	TRBJ2-3	16	TRBD2	TGTGCCAGCAGCTTACCGACCGGGAGGTCCACCTATACGCAGTATTTT	CASSLPTGRSTYTQYF
NA	TRBV27	TRBJ2-5	16	TRBD2	TGTGCCAGCAGTTTAGAAGGCAGCGGGAGGGTAGAGACCCAGTACTTC	CASSLEGSGRVETQYF
few	TRBV9	TRBJ2-7	15	TRBD2	TGTGCCAGCAGCCCGACTAGCGGGAGAGGCTACGAGCAGTACTTC	CASSPTSGRGYEQYF
NA	TRBV9	TRBJ2-1	15	TRBD2	TGTGCCAGCAGCGTAGTTACTAGCGGTGTCAATGAGCAGTTCTTC	CASSVVTSGVNEQFF
NA	TRBV7-9	TRBJ2-3	15	NA	TGTGCCAGCAGCCCTACACTTTTGGGCACAGATACGCAGTATTTT	CASSPTLLGTDTQYF
NA	TRBV5-1	TRBJ2-7	17	NA	TGCGCCAGCAGCTTGGGCGGCCCTGCTGATCCGCCCTACGAGCAGTACTTC	CASSLGGPADPPYEQYF
NA	TRBV5-1	TRBJ2-4	15	NA	TGCGCCAGCAGCTTGGGGGCTCCCTCCGGCCACATTCAGTACTTC	CASSLGAPSGHIQYF
NA	TRBV4-2	TRBJ2-5	15	NA	TGTGCCAGCAGCCAAGATCTGGGGAGCGAAGAGACCCAGTACTTC	CASSQDLGSEETQYF
NA	TRBV28	TRBJ2-7	15	NA	TGTGCCAGCAGCCCCGGTTTAGGGAAATCCTACGAGCAGTACTTC	CASSPGLGKSYEQYF
NA	TRBV12-3/TRBV12-4	TRBJ2-7	14	NA	TGTGCCAGCAGGGGGGTTATAACGTACAATGAGCAGTACTTC	CASRGVITYNEQYF
NA	TRBV20-1	TRBJ2-7	13	NA	TGCAGTGCAGAAACGGGACAACTATACGAGCAGTACTTC	CSAETGQLYEQYF
NA	TRBV3-1	TRBJ2-7	15	TRBD2	TGTGCCAGCAGCCAAGGCGGGGGACCGTACTACGAGCAGTACTTC	CASSQGGGPYYEQYF
NA	TRBV19	TRBJ2-7	16	TRBD2	TGTGCCAGTGGTAGGGGGACTAGCGGAAGAGGCTACGAGCAGTACTTC	CASGRGTSGRGYEQYF
NA	TRBV4-1	TRBJ2-5	17	NA	TGCGCCAGCAGCCAAGCCCGAGGGATTCAGGCCAAAGAGACCCAGTACTTC	CASSQARGIQAKETQYF
NA	TRBV7-9	TRBJ2-3	15	NA	TGTGCCAGCAGCTTACCCCCCTCCAGCACAGATACGCAGTATTTT	CASSLPPSSTDTQYF
NA	TRBV7-2	TRBJ2-4	13	NA	TGTGCCAGCAGCTTTTCAGGGGCGGACATTCAGTACTTC	CASSFSGADIQYF
NA	TRBV10-3	TRBJ1-2	13	TRBD1	TGTGCCATCATGGACAGGGGGGGCTATGGCTACACCTTC	CAIMDRGGYGYTF
NA	TRBV4-1	TRBJ2-1	16	TRBD2	TGCGCCAGCAGCCAAGCAGATAGCGGGGGATACAATGAGCAGTTCTTC	CASSQADSGGYNEQFF